This T cell receptor (beta chain) was retrieved from a study of cytomegalovirus exposure and HLA in healthy donors. Study as a whole: Earlier, 150 million to 200 million T cells were analyzed, and around 100 million unique TCR beta sequences were found among them.

Turning to this clone: Antigen: not known.

Overall study results and limits: Reports indicated that the classifier achieved high specificity and sensitivity in diagnosing cytomegalovirus status. Cytomegalovirus association was listed for about 170 TCR beta chains. By HLA locus, TCR association rates varied in a later analysis, with DRB1 showing the most and HLA-C the fewest.

The PCR was carried out with 60 Vbeta primers and 13 Jbeta primers. Some clones are missing from TCRdb's copy, which holds only in-frame ones; the method was immunoSEQ multiplex PCR. The table has about 73,000 clones, 67% seen once. V lost 3 bases and J lost 5, with 14 bases in between. Looked up from germline, CDR1 is LNHDA and CDR2 is SQIVND (reference sequence). The CDR3 loop spans 16 amino acids. The sequence was collected from a woman aged 45 to 65 in good health and CMV-seropositive. V is TRBV19 and J is TRBJ1-6; perhaps TRBD1 as D (6 bases). The specimen was PBMCs. CDR3 amino acids: CASSMIQGRDNSPLHF. The CDR3 coding sequence is TGTGCCAGTAGTATGATTCAGGGGCGCGATAATTCACCCCTCCACTTT.